This paragraph covers one TCR beta chain sequence. Its target is unknown. Germline assignment: CDR1 DFQATT and CDR2 SNEGSKA (reference sequence). V was trimmed by 6 bases and J by 8 bases, leaving 16 bases between them. This CDR3 is 12 amino acids long. Newly diagnosed hyperthyroidism, duration under 2 months, in patients aged 18 to 65. Clinical symptoms, serum thyroxine and TRAb, thyroid ultrasound and orbital computed tomography together formed the diagnostic basis. A roughly 9.3 ml volume of fresh peripheral blood provided the PBMCs. The sample is drawn from a study of T cells in Graves' hyperthyroidism and ophthalmopathy. Amplification yielded TCR beta CDR3 regions, with RNA transcripts as the source. HTBI primers were the set used in a first-round RT-PCR of the TCR CDR3. TCRdb redid the calling of the multiplex PCR reads with MiXCR, one entry per CDR3 protein. The top ten hold less than 20% of the sample, which has about 480,000 distinct CDR3 sequences, roughly 14% seen once.

Study results and limitations: Progression to ophthalmopathy was predicted a median of 6.5 months early.

The source is a woman between 18 and 29 years old with Graves' hyperthyroidism. Sequenced: blood. The chain joins TRBV20-1 to TRBJ1-2; tentatively, D is TRBD1 (6 bases). CDR3 region: CSASPGADGYTF. The CDR3 DNA follows: TGCAGTGCAAGTCCAGGGGCAGACGGCTACACCTTC.